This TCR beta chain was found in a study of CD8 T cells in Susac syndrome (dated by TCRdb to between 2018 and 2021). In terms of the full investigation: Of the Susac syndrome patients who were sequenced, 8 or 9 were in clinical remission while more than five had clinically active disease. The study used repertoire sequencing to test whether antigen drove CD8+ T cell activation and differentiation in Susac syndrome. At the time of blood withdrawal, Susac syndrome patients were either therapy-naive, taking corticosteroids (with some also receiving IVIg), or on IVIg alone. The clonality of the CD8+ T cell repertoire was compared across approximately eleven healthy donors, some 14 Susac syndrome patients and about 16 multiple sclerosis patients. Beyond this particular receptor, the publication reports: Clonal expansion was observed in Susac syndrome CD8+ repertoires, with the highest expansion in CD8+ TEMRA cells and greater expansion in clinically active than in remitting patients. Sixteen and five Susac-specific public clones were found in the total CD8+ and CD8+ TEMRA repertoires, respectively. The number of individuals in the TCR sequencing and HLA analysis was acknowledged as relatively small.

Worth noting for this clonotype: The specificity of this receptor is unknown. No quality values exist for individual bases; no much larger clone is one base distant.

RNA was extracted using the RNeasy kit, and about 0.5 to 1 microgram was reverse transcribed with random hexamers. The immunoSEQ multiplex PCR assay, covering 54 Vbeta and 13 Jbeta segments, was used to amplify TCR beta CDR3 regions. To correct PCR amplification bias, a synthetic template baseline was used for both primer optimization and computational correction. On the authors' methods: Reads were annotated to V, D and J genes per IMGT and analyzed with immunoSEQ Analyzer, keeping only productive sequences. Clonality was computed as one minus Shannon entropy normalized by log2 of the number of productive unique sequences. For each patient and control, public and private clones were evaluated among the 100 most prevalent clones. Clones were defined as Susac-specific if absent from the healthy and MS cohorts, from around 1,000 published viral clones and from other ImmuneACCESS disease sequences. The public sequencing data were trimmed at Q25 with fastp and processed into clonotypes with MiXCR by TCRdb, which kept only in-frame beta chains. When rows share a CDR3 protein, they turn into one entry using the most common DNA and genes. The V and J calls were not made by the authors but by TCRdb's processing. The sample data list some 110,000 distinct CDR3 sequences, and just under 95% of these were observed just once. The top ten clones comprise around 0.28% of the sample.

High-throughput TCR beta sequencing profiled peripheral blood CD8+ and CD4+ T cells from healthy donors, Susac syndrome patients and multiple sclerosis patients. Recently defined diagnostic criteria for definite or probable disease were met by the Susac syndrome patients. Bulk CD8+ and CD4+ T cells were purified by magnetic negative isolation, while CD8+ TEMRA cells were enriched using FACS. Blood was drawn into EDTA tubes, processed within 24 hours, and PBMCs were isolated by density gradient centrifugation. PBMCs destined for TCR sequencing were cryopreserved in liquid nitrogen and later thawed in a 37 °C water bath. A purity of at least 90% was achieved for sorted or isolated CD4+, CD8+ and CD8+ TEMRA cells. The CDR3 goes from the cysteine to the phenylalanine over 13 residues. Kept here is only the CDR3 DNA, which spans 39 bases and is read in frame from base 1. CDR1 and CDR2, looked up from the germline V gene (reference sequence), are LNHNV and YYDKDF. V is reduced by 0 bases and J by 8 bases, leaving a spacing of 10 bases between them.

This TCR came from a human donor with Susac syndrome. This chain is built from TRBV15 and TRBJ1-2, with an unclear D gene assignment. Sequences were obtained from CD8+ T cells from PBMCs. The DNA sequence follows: TGTGCCACCAGCAGAGACGGTGCAAGAGGCTACACCTTC. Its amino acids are CATSRDGARGYTF.